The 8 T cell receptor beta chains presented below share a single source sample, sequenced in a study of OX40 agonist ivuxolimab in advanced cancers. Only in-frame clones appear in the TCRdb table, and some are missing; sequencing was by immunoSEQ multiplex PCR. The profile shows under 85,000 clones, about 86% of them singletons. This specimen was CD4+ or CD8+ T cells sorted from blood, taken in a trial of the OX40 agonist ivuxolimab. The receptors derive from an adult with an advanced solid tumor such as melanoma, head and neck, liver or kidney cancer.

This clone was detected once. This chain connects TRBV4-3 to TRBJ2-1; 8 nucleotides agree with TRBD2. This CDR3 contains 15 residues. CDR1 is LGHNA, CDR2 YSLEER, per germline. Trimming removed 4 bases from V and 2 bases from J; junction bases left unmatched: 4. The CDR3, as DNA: TGCGCCAGCAGCCTCCGAGCGGGAGCCTACAATGAGCAGTTCTTC. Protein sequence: CASSLRAGAYNEQFF.

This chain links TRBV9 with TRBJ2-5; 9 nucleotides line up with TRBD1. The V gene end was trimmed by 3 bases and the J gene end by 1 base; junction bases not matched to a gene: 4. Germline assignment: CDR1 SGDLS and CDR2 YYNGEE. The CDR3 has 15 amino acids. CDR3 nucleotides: TGTGCCAGCAGCGCCTCGACAGGGGGCCAAGAGACCCAGTACTTC. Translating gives CASSASTGGQETQYF.

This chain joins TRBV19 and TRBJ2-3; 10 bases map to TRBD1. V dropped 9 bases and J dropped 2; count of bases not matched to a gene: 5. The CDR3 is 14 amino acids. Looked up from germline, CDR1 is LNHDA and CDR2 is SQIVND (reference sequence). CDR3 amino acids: CASRDRGLTDTQYF. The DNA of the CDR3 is TGTGCCAGCCGGGACAGGGGTCTCACAGATACGCAGTATTTT.

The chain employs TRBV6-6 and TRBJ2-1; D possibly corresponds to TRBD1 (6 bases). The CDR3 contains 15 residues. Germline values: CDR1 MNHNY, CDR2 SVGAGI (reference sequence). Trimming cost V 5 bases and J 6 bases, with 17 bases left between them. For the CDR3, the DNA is TGTGCCAGCAGTCCACAGGGATCTTGGAGCAATGAGCAGTTCTTC. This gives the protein CASSPQGSWSNEQFF.

CDR3 residues: CASSEGRDRTEAFF. The DNA for the CDR3 is TGTGCCAGCAGTGAAGGAAGGGATCGCACTGAAGCTTTCTTT. The chain links TRBV6-1 to TRBJ1-1; D unresolved. V was pared by 1 base and J by 4 bases, with 10 bases between. The CDR3 totals 14 residues. Germline-derived CDR1 and CDR2 are MNHNS and SASEGT.

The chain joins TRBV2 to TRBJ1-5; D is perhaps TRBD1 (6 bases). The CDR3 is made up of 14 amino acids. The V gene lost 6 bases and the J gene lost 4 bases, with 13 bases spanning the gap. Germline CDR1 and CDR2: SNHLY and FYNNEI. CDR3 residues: CASRGGRLNQPQHF. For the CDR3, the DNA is TGTGCCAGCAGAGGGGGACGGCTGAATCAGCCCCAGCATTTT.

CDR3 in DNA: TGTGCCAGCAGTCACGGGTCTGAGACTGAAGCTTTCTTT. Protein sequence: CASSHGSETEAFF. V usage is TRBV28 and J usage is TRBJ1-1, with D unclear. The CDR3 sequence is 13 residues long. V lost 5 bases to trimming and J lost 5 bases, with 12 bases between them. The V gene's germline CDR1 is MDHEN and CDR2 SYDVKM.

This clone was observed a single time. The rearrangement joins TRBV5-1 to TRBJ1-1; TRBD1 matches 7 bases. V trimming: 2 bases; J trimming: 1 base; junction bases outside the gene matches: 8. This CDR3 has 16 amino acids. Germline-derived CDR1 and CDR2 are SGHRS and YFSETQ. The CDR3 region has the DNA TGCGCCAGCAGCTTCAAGGTAGGACAGGAGAACACTGAAGCTTTCTTT. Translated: CASSFKVGQENTEAFF.